This T cell receptor (beta chain) was profiled in a study of cytomegalovirus exposure and HLA in healthy donors. Study-wide points: Researchers counted 164 TCR beta chains as cytomegalovirus-associated. Reportedly, cytomegalovirus status was diagnosed with high sensitivity and specificity. Sequencing likely caused a cluster of highly shared sequence variants. Most TCR beta V segments were productive about 90% or about 30% of the time in an earlier analysis.

Note on this clone: Antigen specificity is unknown.

With 5 bases removed from V and 4 bases from J, the gap between germline ends came to 12 bases. This CDR3 comprises 13 residues. Germline CDR1 SGHRS, CDR2 YFSETQ. Primers for the PCR totalled 60 Vbeta and 13 Jbeta. The table came from immunoSEQ multiplex PCR; TCRdb's copy has only in-frame clones and leaves some out. This specimen shows 100,000 to 150,000 clones; the ten leading clones hold 1.5% to 2%. The TCR originated in a man younger than 35 in good health and CMV-seronegative. V and J are TRBV5-1 and TRBJ1-1; D might be TRBD1 (6 bases). The source material was PBMCs. CDR3 protein: CASRYTGTTEAFF. The CDR3 DNA reads as TGCGCCAGCAGGTATACAGGGACCACTGAAGCTTTCTTT.